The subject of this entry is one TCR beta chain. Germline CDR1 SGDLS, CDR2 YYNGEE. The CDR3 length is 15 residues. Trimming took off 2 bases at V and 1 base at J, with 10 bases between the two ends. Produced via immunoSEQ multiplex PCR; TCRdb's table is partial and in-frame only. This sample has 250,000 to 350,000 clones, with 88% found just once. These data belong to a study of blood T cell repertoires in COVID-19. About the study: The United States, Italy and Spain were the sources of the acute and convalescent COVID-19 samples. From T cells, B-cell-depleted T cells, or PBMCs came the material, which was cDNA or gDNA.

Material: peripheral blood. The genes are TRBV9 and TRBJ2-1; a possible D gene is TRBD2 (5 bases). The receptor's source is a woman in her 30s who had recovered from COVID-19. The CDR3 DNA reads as TGTGCCAGCAGCGTTAAGGGAGATTCCTACAATGAGCAGTTCTTC. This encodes CASSVKGDSYNEQFF.